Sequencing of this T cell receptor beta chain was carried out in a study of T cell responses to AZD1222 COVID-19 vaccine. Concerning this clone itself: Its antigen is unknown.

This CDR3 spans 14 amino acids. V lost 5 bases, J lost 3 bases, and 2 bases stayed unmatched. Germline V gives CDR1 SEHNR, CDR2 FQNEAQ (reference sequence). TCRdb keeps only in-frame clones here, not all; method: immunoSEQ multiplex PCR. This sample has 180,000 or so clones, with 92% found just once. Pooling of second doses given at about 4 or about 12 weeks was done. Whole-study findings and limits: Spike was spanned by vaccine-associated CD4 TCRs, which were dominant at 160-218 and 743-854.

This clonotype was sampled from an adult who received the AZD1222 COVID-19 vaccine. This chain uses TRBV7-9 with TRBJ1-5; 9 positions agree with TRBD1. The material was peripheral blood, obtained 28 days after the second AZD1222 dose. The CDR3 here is CASSGDRVNQPQHF. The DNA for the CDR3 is TGTGCCAGCAGCGGGGACAGGGTCAATCAGCCCCAGCATTTT.